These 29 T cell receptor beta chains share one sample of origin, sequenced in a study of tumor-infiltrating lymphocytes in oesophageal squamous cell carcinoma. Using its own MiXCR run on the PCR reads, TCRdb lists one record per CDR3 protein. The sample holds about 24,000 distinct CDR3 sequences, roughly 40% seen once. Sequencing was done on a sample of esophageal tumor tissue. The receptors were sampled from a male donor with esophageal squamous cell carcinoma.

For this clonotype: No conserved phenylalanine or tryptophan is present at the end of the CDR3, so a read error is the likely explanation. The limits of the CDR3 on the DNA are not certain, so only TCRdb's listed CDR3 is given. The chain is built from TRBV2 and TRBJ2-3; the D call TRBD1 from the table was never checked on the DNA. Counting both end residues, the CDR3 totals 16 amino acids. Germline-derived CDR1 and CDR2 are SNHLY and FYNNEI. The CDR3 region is CASTLLEFFNEQFFGA.

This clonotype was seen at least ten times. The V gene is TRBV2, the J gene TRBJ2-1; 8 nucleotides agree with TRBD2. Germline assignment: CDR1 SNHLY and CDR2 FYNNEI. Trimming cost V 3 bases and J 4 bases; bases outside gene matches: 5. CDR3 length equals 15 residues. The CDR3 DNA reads TGTGCCAGCAGTGAGAGGCGGGAGGCTTACAATGAGCAGTTCTTC. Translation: CASSERREAYNEQFF.

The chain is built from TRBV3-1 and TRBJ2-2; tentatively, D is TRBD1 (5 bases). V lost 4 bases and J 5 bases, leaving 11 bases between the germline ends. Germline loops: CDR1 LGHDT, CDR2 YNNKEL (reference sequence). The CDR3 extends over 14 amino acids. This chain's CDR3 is CASSRAGQTGELFF. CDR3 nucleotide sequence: TGTGCCAGCAGCCGGGCAGGGCAAACCGGGGAGCTGTTTTTT.

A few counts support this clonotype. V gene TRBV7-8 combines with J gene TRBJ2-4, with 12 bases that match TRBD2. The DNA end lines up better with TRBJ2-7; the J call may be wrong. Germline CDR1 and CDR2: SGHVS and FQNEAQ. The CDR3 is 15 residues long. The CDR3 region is CASRKTSGGVYEQYF. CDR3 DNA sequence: TGTGCCAGCCGCAAGACTAGCGGGGGCGTCTACGAGCAGTACTTC.

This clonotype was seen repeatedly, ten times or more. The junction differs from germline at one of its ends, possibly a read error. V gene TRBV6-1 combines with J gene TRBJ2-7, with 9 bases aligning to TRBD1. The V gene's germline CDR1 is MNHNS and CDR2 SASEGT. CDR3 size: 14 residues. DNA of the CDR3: TGTGCCATCCTCCGTGGGACAGGGAATTCACCCCTCCACTTC. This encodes CAILRGTGNSPLHF.

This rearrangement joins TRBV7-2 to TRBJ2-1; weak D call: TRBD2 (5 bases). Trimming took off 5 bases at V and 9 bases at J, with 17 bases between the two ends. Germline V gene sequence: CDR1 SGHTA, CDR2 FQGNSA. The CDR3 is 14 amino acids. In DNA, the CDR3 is TGTGCCAGCAGCCAACAACTAGTTCTACTTGAGCAGTTCTTC. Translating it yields CASSQQLVLLEQFF.

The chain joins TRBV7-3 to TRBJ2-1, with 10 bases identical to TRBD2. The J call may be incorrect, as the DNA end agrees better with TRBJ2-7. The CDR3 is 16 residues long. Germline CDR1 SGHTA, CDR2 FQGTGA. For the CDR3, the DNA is TGTGCCAGCAGCTTAGGATCTAGCGGGGGACACAATGAGCAGTACTTC. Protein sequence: CASSLGSSGGHNEQYF.

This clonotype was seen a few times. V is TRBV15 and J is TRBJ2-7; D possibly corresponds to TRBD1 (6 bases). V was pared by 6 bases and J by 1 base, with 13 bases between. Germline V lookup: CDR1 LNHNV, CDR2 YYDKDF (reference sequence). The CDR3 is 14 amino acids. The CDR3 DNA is TGTGCCACCAGAGAACGGGACACATCCTACGAGCAGTACTTC. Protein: CATRERDTSYEQYF.

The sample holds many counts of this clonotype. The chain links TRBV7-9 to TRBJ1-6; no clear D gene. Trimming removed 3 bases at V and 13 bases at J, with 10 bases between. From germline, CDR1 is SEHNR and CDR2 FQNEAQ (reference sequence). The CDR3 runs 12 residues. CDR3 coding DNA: TGTGCCAGCAGCTTTGGGGAGGCCCCCCTCCACTTT. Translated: CASSFGEAPLHF.

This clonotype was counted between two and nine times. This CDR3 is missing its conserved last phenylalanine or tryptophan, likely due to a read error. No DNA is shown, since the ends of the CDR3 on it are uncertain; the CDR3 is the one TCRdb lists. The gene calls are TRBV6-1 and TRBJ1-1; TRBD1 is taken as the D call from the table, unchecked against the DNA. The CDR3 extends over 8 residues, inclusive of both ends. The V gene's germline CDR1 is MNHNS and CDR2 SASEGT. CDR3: CASSEGGQ.

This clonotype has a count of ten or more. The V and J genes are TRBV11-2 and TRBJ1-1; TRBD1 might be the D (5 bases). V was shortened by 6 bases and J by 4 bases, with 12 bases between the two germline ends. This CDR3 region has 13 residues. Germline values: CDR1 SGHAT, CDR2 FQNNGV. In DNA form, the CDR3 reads TGTGCCAGCAGGCCAGGGTGGGCCACTGAAGCTTTCTTT. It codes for CASRPGWATEAFF.

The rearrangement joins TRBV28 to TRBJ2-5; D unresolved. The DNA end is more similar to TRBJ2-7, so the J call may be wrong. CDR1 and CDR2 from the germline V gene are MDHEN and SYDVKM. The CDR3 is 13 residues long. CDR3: CASSFLGFHEQYF. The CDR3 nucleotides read TGTGCCAGCAGTTTTCTTGGGTTCCACGAGCAGTACTTC.

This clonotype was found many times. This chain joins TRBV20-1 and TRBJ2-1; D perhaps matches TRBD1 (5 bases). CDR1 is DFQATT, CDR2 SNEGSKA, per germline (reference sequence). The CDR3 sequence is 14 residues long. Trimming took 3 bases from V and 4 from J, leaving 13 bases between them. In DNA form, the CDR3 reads TGCAGTGCTAGCGACCGAGACAGATACAATGAGCAGTTCTTC. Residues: CSASDRDRYNEQFF.

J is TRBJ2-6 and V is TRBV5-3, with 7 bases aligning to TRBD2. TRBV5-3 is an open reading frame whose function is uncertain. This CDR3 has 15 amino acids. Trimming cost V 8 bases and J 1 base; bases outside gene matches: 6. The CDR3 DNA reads TGTGCCAGCAGTCTCGGGGGGTCTGGGGCCAACGTCCTGACTTTC. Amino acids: CASSLGGSGANVLTF.

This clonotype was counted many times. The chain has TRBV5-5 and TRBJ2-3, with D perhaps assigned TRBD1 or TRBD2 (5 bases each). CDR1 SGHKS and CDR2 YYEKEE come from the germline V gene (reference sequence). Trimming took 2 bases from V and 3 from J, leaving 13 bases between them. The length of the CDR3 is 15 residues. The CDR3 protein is CASSFQGVMTDTQYF. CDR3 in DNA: TGTGCCAGCAGCTTTCAGGGAGTGATGACAGATACGCAGTATTTT.

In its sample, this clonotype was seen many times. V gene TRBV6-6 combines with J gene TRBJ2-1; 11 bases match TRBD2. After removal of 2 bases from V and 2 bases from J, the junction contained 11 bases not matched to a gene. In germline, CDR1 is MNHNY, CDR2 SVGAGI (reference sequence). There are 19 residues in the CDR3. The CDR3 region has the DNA TGTGCCAGCAGTTACCTCGGGCTAGCGGGAGGTCCGCCCTACAATGAGCAGTTCTTC. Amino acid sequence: CASSYLGLAGGPPYNEQFF.

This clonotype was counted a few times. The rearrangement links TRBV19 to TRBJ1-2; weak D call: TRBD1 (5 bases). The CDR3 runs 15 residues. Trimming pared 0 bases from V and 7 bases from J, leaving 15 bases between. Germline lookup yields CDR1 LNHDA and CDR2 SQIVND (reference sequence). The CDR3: CASSIDLGQGGGYTF. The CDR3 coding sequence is TGTGCCAGTAGTATAGACCTCGGGCAGGGCGGTGGCTACACCTTC.

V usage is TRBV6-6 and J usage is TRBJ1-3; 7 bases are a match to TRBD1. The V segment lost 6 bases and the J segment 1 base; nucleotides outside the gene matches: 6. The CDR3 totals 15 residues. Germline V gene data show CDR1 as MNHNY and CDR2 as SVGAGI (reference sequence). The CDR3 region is CASSRDRSSGNTIYF. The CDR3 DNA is TGTGCCAGCAGCCGGGACAGATCATCTGGAAACACCATATATTTT.

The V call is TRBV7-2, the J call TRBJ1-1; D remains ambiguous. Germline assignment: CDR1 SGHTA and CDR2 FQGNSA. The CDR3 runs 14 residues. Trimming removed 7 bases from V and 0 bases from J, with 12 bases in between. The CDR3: CASTLRIMNTEAFF. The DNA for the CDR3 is TGTGCCAGCACCCTACGTATAATGAACACTGAAGCTTTCTTT.

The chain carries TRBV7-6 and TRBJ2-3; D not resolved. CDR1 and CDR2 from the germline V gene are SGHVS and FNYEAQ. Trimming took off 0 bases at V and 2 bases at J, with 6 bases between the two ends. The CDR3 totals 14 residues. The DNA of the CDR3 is TGTGCCAGCAGCTTAGCCCAGAACACAGATACGCAGTATTTT. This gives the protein CASSLAQNTDTQYF.

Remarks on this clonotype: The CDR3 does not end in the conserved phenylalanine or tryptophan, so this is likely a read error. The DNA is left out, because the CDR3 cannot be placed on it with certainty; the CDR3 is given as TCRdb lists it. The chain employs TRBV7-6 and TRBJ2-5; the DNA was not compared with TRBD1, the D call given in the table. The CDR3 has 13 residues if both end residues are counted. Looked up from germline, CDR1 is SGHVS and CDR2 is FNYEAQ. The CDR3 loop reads CASSPGGEQYFGN.

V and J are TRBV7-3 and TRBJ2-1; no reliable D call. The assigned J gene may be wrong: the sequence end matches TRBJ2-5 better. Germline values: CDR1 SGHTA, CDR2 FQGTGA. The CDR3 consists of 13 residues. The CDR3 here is CASSLISQETQYF. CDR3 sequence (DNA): TGTGCCAGCAGCTTGATTAGTCAAGAGACCCAGTACTTC.

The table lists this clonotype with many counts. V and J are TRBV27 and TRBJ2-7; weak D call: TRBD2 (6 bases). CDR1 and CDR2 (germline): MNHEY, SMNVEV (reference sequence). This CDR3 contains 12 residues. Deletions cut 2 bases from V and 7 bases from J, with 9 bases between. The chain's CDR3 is CASSLGGTEQYF. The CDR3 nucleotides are TGTGCCAGCAGTTTAGGGGGGACTGAGCAGTACTTC.

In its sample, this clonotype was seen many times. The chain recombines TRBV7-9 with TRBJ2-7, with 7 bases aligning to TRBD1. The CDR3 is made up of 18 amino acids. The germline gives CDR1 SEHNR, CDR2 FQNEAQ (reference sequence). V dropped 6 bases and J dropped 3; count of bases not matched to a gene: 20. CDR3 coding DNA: TGTGCCAGCAGTTCCCGCCGAGGACTGACAGGGTCGCACTACGAGCAGTACTTC. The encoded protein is CASSSRRGLTGSHYEQYF.

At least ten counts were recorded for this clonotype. The CDR3 sequence is CASSSPLGTQYF. The CDR3 coding sequence is TGTGCCAGCAGCTCTCCGTTAGGGACGCAGTATTTT. The V gene is TRBV7-3, the J gene TRBJ2-3, with D hard to call. The germline V gene has CDR1 SGHTA and CDR2 FQGTGA. Trimming removed 4 bases at V and 9 bases at J, with 11 bases between. CDR3 length: 12 residues.

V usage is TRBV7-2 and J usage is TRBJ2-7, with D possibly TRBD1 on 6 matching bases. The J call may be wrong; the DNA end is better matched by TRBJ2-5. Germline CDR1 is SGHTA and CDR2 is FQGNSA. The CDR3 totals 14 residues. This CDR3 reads CASSLVTGRETQYF. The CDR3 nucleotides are TGTGCCAGCAGCTTAGTCACAGGGAGAGAGACCCAGTACTTC.

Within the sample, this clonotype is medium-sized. DNA for the CDR3: TGTGCCAGCAGCTCACAGGGTTGGGACACTGAAGCTTTCTTT. Translating it yields CASSSQGWDTEAFF. V is TRBV7-2 and J is TRBJ1-1; D perhaps matches TRBD1 (6 bases). The CDR3 is made up of 14 amino acids. Per germline, CDR1 SGHTA and CDR2 FQGNSA. Trimming shortened V by 4 bases and J by 3 bases, and 12 bases separated the two germline ends.

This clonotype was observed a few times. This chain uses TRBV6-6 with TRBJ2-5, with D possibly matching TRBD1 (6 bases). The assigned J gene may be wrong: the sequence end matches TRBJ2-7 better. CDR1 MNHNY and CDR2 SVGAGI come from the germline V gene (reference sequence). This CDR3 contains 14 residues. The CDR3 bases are TGTGCCAGCAGTTTTAACAGGGACCTCTACGAGCAGTACTTC. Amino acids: CASSFNRDLYEQYF.

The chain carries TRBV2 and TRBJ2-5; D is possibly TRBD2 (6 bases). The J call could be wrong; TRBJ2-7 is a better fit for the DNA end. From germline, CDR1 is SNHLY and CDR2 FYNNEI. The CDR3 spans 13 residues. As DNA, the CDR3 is TGTGCCAGCAGTCTAGGAGGGTCCTACGAGCAGTACTTC. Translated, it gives CASSLGGSYEQYF.